The following is a T cell receptor (beta chain) sequence with its context. As yet, its antigen is unknown. The data were obtained in a study of PD-L1 blockade in urothelial cancer. Study background: Each patient had 0 to 3 earlier chemotherapy regimens.

Each PCR contained spiked-in synthetic TCR analog templates. Here immunoSEQ multiplex PCR was the method, and the copy in TCRdb shows in-frame clones only, minus some. In the table there are about 76,000 clones, more than 85% of which are singletons. The CDR3 spans 15 residues. The V and J ends lost 1 base and 8 bases respectively, with 15 bases between them. The germline gives CDR1 SGHTA, CDR2 FQGNSA. Time point of the sample: peripheral blood 6 weeks after treatment start. Study-level points and caveats: Lower than median blood TCR clonality before treatment predicted better survival.

This chain links TRBV7-2 with TRBJ2-1; no definite D call. The material was PBMCs, obtained around atezolizumab (anti-PD-L1) treatment. The receptor was derived from an elderly woman with urothelial cancer. CDR3 amino acids: CASSLVNVVGYEQFF. The CDR3 region has the DNA TGTGCCAGCAGCTTAGTAAACGTTGTCGGTTATGAGCAGTTCTTC.